Listed below are T cell receptor beta chains from one sample, sequenced in a study of T cells in Graves' hyperthyroidism and ophthalmopathy. MiXCR, applied by TCRdb to the multiplex PCR reads, yields one record per CDR3 protein. The sample lists hundreds of thousands of distinct CDR3 sequences; approximately 14% were seen once. The specimen sequenced was blood. Source of these receptors: a woman in her 40s with Graves' ophthalmopathy. The CDR3 runs from the conserved cysteine through the conserved F or W. Each record gives: V gene, clone size, D gene, J gene, CDR3 protein, CDR3 DNA. D genes are given only for firm matches. The size entry is marked missing in some rows and otherwise reads once, few, many or a size class.

v_gene: TRBV28; abundance: many; d_gene: TRBD2; j_gene: TRBJ2-7; CDR3aa: CASSSPGLAGDEQYF; CDR3nt: TGTGCCAGCAGTTCCCCGGGACTAGCGGGAGACGAGCAGTACTTC
v_gene: TRBV11-2; abundance: many; d_gene: NA; j_gene: TRBJ1-3; CDR3aa: CASSLAGAGNTIYF; CDR3nt: TGTGCCAGCAGCTTAGCAGGGGCTGGAAACACCATATATTTT
v_gene: TRBV29-1; abundance: many; d_gene: TRBD1; j_gene: TRBJ1-2; CDR3aa: CSVIPGGAYGYTF; CDR3nt: TGCAGCGTTATCCCAGGGGGGGCGTATGGCTACACCTTC
v_gene: TRBV11-2; abundance: many; d_gene: TRBD2; j_gene: TRBJ2-7; CDR3aa: CASSFKTSGSAYEQYF; CDR3nt: TGTGCCAGCAGCTTCAAGACTAGCGGGAGCGCCTACGAGCAGTACTTC
v_gene: TRBV19; abundance: many; d_gene: NA; j_gene: TRBJ2-7; CDR3aa: CASQRAGFDEQYF; CDR3nt: TGTGCCAGCCAACGGGCCGGTTTCGACGAGCAGTACTTC
v_gene: TRBV6-2/TRBV6-3; abundance: many; d_gene: NA; j_gene: TRBJ2-2; CDR3aa: CASSRNTGELFF; CDR3nt: TGTGCCAGCAGCCGAAACACCGGGGAGCTGTTTTTT
v_gene: TRBV14; abundance: many; d_gene: NA; j_gene: TRBJ2-5; CDR3aa: CASSRLVGETQYF; CDR3nt: TGTGCCAGCAGCCGACTAGTCGGAGAGACCCAGTACTTC
v_gene: TRBV19; abundance: many; d_gene: TRBD2; j_gene: TRBJ2-7; CDR3aa: CASSRLAGGFYEQYF; CDR3nt: TGTGCCAGTAGTAGATTAGCGGGAGGATTCTACGAGCAGTACTTC
v_gene: TRBV12-3/TRBV12-4; abundance: many; d_gene: NA; j_gene: TRBJ2-7; CDR3aa: CASSLNGRYEQYF; CDR3nt: TGTGCCAGCAGTTTAAATGGCAGATACGAGCAGTACTTC
v_gene: TRBV12-3/TRBV12-4; abundance: NA; d_gene: NA; j_gene: TRBJ2-7; CDR3aa: CASSFGHLTSSYEQYF; CDR3nt: TGTGCCAGCAGTTTTGGACACCTCACAAGCTCCTACGAGCAGTACTTC
v_gene: TRBV6-1; abundance: few; d_gene: NA; j_gene: TRBJ2-7; CDR3aa: CASSALEPYEQYF; CDR3nt: TGTGCCAGCAGTGCCTTAGAACCCTACGAGCAGTACTTC
v_gene: TRBV4-2; abundance: many; d_gene: NA; j_gene: TRBJ1-5; CDR3aa: CASSQDRGSNQPQHF; CDR3nt: TGTGCCAGCAGCCAAGACAGGGGAAGCAATCAGCCCCAGCATTTT
v_gene: TRBV28; abundance: many; d_gene: TRBD2; j_gene: TRBJ2-5; CDR3aa: CASRGTSGSETQYF; CDR3nt: TGTGCCAGCAGGGGGACTAGCGGGAGCGAGACCCAGTACTTC
v_gene: TRBV6-1; abundance: NA; d_gene: NA; j_gene: TRBJ1-1; CDR3aa: CASRTGQRDTEAFF; CDR3nt: TGTGCCAGCAGGACCGGACAGAGGGACACTGAAGCTTTCTTT
v_gene: TRBV12-3/TRBV12-4; abundance: many; d_gene: NA; j_gene: TRBJ1-2; CDR3aa: CASSLVRVDGYTF; CDR3nt: TGTGCCAGCAGTCTCGTTAGGGTCGATGGCTACACCTTC
v_gene: TRBV6-1; abundance: many; d_gene: TRBD2; j_gene: TRBJ2-2; CDR3aa: CASSEAGETGELFF; CDR3nt: TGTGCCAGCAGCGAAGCGGGAGAAACCGGGGAGCTGTTTTTT
v_gene: TRBV27; abundance: many; d_gene: TRBD2; j_gene: TRBJ2-7; CDR3aa: CASISTSGASYEQYF; CDR3nt: TGTGCCAGCATATCGACTAGCGGGGCCTCCTACGAGCAGTACTTC
v_gene: TRBV30; abundance: many; d_gene: NA; j_gene: TRBJ1-1; CDR3aa: CAWGGETGGTEAFF; CDR3nt: TGTGCCTGGGGGGGGGAGACTGGGGGCACTGAAGCTTTCTTT
v_gene: TRBV12-3/TRBV12-4; abundance: many; d_gene: NA; j_gene: TRBJ1-1; CDR3aa: CASSLVTGTRSEAFF; CDR3nt: TGTGCCAGCAGTTTAGTTACAGGGACAAGGTCTGAAGCTTTCTTT
v_gene: TRBV24-1; abundance: NA; d_gene: NA; j_gene: TRBJ1-5; CDR3aa: CATSRQTSNQPQHF; CDR3nt: TGTGCCACCAGCCGACAGACTAGCAATCAGCCCCAGCATTTT
v_gene: TRBV3-1; abundance: few; d_gene: NA; j_gene: TRBJ2-7; CDR3aa: CASKEGRVVGEQYF; CDR3nt: TGTGCCAGCAAAGAGGGCAGGGTAGTCGGCGAGCAGTACTTC
v_gene: TRBV20-1; abundance: NA; d_gene: TRBD1; j_gene: TRBJ1-2; CDR3aa: CSATGTHSGYTF; CDR3nt: TGCAGTGCGACAGGGACCCACTCCGGCTACACCTTC
v_gene: TRBV19; abundance: many; d_gene: NA; j_gene: TRBJ1-1; CDR3aa: CASSIQANTEAFF; CDR3nt: TGTGCCAGTAGTATTCAGGCGAACACTGAAGCTTTCTTT
v_gene: TRBV7-6; abundance: NA; d_gene: NA; j_gene: TRBJ2-7; CDR3aa: CASSAIPSGEQYF; CDR3nt: TGTGCCAGCAGCGCAATACCTTCGGGCGAGCAGTACTTC
v_gene: TRBV11-2; abundance: many; d_gene: TRBD2; j_gene: TRBJ2-7; CDR3aa: CASSLSSGRTYEQYF; CDR3nt: TGTGCCAGCAGCTTATCTAGCGGGAGAACCTACGAGCAGTACTTC
v_gene: TRBV10-3; abundance: many; d_gene: TRBD2; j_gene: TRBJ2-3; CDR3aa: CAISDYLGGRVSTDTQYF; CDR3nt: TGTGCCATCAGTGATTATCTGGGAGGGAGGGTTAGCACAGATACGCAGTATTTT
v_gene: TRBV7-2; abundance: many; d_gene: NA; j_gene: TRBJ2-7; CDR3aa: CASSFGSSARWEQYF; CDR3nt: TGTGCCAGCAGCTTCGGTTCGTCCGCGCGCTGGGAGCAGTACTTC
v_gene: TRBV25-1; abundance: NA; d_gene: NA; j_gene: TRBJ2-7; CDR3aa: CASSEWGPVTYEQYF; CDR3nt: TGTGCCAGCAGTGAATGGGGACCAGTCACCTACGAGCAGTACTTC
v_gene: TRBV9; abundance: many; d_gene: NA; j_gene: TRBJ1-1; CDR3aa: CASSVVGSGNTEAFF; CDR3nt: TGTGCCAGCAGCGTAGTAGGGTCGGGGAACACTGAAGCTTTCTTT
v_gene: TRBV6-2/TRBV6-3; abundance: NA; d_gene: TRBD1; j_gene: TRBJ1-6; CDR3aa: CASSQTGTVNSPLHF; CDR3nt: TGTGCCAGCAGCCAGACCGGGACAGTTAATTCACCCCTCCACTTT
v_gene: TRBV29-1; abundance: many; d_gene: TRBD1; j_gene: TRBJ2-7; CDR3aa: CSVEPDRDGYEQYF; CDR3nt: TGCAGCGTTGAACCCGACAGGGATGGTTACGAGCAGTACTTC
v_gene: TRBV4-1; abundance: NA; d_gene: TRBD1; j_gene: TRBJ1-2; CDR3aa: CASSQVTGGNYGYTF; CDR3nt: TGCGCCAGCAGCCAAGTGACAGGGGGTAACTATGGCTACACCTTC
v_gene: TRBV25-1; abundance: many; d_gene: NA; j_gene: TRBJ1-1; CDR3aa: CASSSLGTSWNTEAFF; CDR3nt: TGTGCCAGCAGTTCCCTCGGGACATCGTGGAACACTGAAGCTTTCTTT
v_gene: TRBV29-1; abundance: many; d_gene: NA; j_gene: TRBJ2-4; CDR3aa: CSAVTGAKNIQYF; CDR3nt: TGCAGCGCCGTCACGGGAGCCAAAAACATTCAGTACTTC
v_gene: TRBV20-1; abundance: many; d_gene: NA; j_gene: TRBJ2-7; CDR3aa: CSASGDRLPYEQYF; CDR3nt: TGCAGTGCCAGCGGCGACAGGCTACCCTACGAGCAGTACTTC
v_gene: TRBV19; abundance: many; d_gene: NA; j_gene: TRBJ2-7; CDR3aa: CASSTTPGIHEQYF; CDR3nt: TGTGCCAGTAGTACGACGCCGGGGATTCACGAGCAGTACTTC
v_gene: TRBV28; abundance: many; d_gene: TRBD2; j_gene: TRBJ2-5; CDR3aa: CASSPRKGSGGVYKTQYF; CDR3nt: TGTGCCAGCAGTCCCAGGAAGGGTAGCGGGGGGGTCTATAAGACCCAGTACTTC
v_gene: TRBV19; abundance: NA; d_gene: TRBD1; j_gene: TRBJ1-5; CDR3aa: CASSISAGGAGSGPQHF; CDR3nt: TGTGCCAGTAGTATCTCCGCAGGGGGCGCGGGCTCCGGGCCCCAGCATTTT
v_gene: TRBV6-2/TRBV6-3; abundance: many; d_gene: NA; j_gene: TRBJ1-5; CDR3aa: CASSYGIQPQHF; CDR3nt: TGTGCCAGCAGTTACGGAATCCAGCCCCAGCATTTT
v_gene: TRBV6-4; abundance: many; d_gene: NA; j_gene: TRBJ2-2; CDR3aa: CASRRYRVSTGELFF; CDR3nt: TGTGCCAGCCGAAGGTACAGGGTGAGCACCGGGGAGCTGTTTTTT
v_gene: TRBV6-5; abundance: many; d_gene: NA; j_gene: TRBJ1-2; CDR3aa: CASSYSSGIHGYTF; CDR3nt: TGTGCCAGCAGTTACTCTTCGGGGATCCATGGCTACACCTTC
v_gene: TRBV29-1; abundance: many; d_gene: NA; j_gene: TRBJ1-2; CDR3aa: CSVGVSEQYGYTF; CDR3nt: TGCAGCGTTGGGGTTTCAGAGCAATATGGCTACACCTTC
v_gene: TRBV29-1; abundance: few; d_gene: NA; j_gene: TRBJ2-7; CDR3aa: CSVSTFYEQYF; CDR3nt: TGCAGCGTTTCAACCTTCTACGAGCAGTACTTC